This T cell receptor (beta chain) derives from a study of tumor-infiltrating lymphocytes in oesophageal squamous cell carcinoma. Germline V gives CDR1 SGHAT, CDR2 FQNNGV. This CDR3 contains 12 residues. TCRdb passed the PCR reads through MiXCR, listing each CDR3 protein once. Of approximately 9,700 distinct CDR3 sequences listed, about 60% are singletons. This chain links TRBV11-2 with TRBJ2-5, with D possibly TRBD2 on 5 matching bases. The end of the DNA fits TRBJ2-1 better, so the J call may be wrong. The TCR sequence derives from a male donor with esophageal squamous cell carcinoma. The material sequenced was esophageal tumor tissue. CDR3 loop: CASSLGELEQFF. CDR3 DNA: TGTGCCAGCAGCTTAGGGGAGCTTGAGCAGTTCTTC.